What follows are 20 T cell receptor beta chains derived from one specimen sequenced in a study of cytomegalovirus exposure and HLA in healthy donors. Use of 60 Vbeta and 13 Jbeta primers characterized the PCR. Sequencing used immunoSEQ multiplex PCR; TCRdb keeps in-frame clones, though not all of them. The repertoire consists of 55,000 to 75,000 clones, with about two thirds occurring once and the leading ten covering over 15%. The sequencing sample was made of PBMCs. The receptors originated from a man in his forties in good health and CMV-seropositive.

This chain uses TRBV7-2 with TRBJ1-1; TRBD1 is a possible D gene (6 bases). The CDR3 runs 14 residues. The germline CDR1 and CDR2 sequences are SGHTA and FQGNSA. The germline V and J ends were trimmed by 3 bases and 5 bases, with 13 bases remaining between them. In DNA form, the CDR3 reads TGTGCCAGCAGCTTGGGGGGAGGGGGTACTGAAGCTTTCTTT. This translates into CASSLGGGGTEAFF.

The chain couples TRBV5-6 to TRBJ1-3; possibly TRBD1 for D (6 bases). V was trimmed by 3 bases and J by 1 base, leaving 11 bases between them. The CDR3 is 15 residues long. Germline values: CDR1 SGHDT, CDR2 YYEEEE. The CDR3 here is CASSYRTASGNTIYF. The CDR3 nucleotides read TGTGCCAGCAGCTACCGGACAGCTTCTGGAAACACCATATATTTT.

The table lists this clone with a few counts. The rearrangement joins TRBV4-1 to TRBJ1-4; 7 bases are a match to TRBD1. This CDR3 comprises 15 residues. The germline V gene encodes CDR1 MGHRA and CDR2 YSYEKL. Germline trimming cut 5 bases from V and 6 bases from J; bases unmatched to any gene: 9. For the CDR3, the DNA is TGCGCCAGCAGCAACTACAGGGGTCGGGATGAAAAACTGTTTTTT. Its protein is CASSNYRGRDEKLFF.

The chain carries TRBV9 and TRBJ2-1, with D unclear. Germline CDR1 reads SGDLS; CDR2 reads YYNGEE. V was clipped by 2 bases and J by 5 bases, with 8 bases between them. CDR3 length: 13 amino acids. CDR3 nucleotides: TGTGCCAGCAGCGTGAGAGCGAACAATGAGCAGTTCTTC. It encodes CASSVRANNEQFF.

The chain is built from TRBV29-1 and TRBJ1-3; D unresolved. This CDR3 has 15 amino acids. Trimming took off 4 bases at V and 0 bases at J, with 13 bases between the two ends. Germline CDR1 SQVTM, CDR2 ANQGSEA. The CDR3 DNA is TGCAGCGTTGCGTTACAGCCTACCTCTGGAAACACCATATATTTT. Translated, it gives CSVALQPTSGNTIYF. The whole variable domain, remainder taken from reference TRBV29-1 and TRBJ1-3, is SAVISQKPSRDICQRGTSLTIQCQVDSQVTMMFWYRQQPGQSLTLIATANQGSEATYESGFVIDKFPISRPNLTFSTLTVSNMSPEDSSIYLCSVALQPTSGNTIYFGEGSWLTVV.

For the CDR3, the DNA is TGTGCCAGCAACCGGGGGTTCGATCAGCCCCAGCATTTT. Translating gives CASNRGFDQPQHF. The chain combines TRBV2 with TRBJ1-5, with D possibly matching TRBD1 (5 bases). The germline CDR1 and CDR2 sequences are SNHLY and FYNNEI. This CDR3 is built from 13 residues. V lost 7 bases and J lost 5, with 12 bases in between.

The chain uses TRBV19 and TRBJ2-7, with 9 bases identical to TRBD1. Germline V gene sequence: CDR1 LNHDA, CDR2 SQIVND (reference sequence). The CDR3 extends over 11 amino acids. Germline trimming cut 10 bases from V and 5 bases from J; bases unmatched to any gene: 3. The CDR3 reads CATGTGHEQYF. The CDR3 bases are TGTGCCACCGGGACAGGGCACGAGCAGTACTTC.

There are a few counts of this clone. The chain combines TRBV19 with TRBJ1-1; TRBD1 might be the D (6 bases). Germline-derived CDR1 and CDR2 are LNHDA and SQIVND (reference sequence). Trimming pared 8 bases from V and 6 bases from J, leaving 13 bases between. The CDR3 extends over 12 amino acids. The CDR3 DNA sequence: TGTGCCAGTTCCGGACAGTTGGCTGAAGCTTTCTTT. Translating gives CASSGQLAEAFF.

This clone is a singleton in its sample. The chain joins TRBV6-5 to TRBJ2-7; 9 bases fit TRBD1. Germline CDR1 is MNHEY and CDR2 is SVGAGI. The CDR3 is 15 residues long. V lost 5 bases to trimming and J lost 2 bases; unmatched junction nucleotides: 7. CDR3 nucleotide sequence: TGTGCCAGCAGTCCATACAGGGGGCGCCCCTACGAGCAGTACTTC. Translation: CASSPYRGRPYEQYF.

J is TRBJ2-3 and V is TRBV5-1, with a weak D call TRBD2 (5 bases). Per the germline V gene, CDR1 is SGHRS and CDR2 is YFSETQ. V was shortened by 5 bases and J by 3 bases, with 28 bases between the two germline ends. The CDR3 length is 19 residues. The CDR3: CASRPGNFGGLARTDTQYF. The DNA of the CDR3 is TGCGCCAGCAGGCCCGGTAATTTCGGTGGGCTAGCTAGAACAGATACGCAGTATTTT.

The CDR3 DNA follows: TGTGCCAGCAGCTCAACCCAACAGGGGAATACGCAGTATTTT. This translates into CASSSTQQGNTQYF. This sequence joins TRBV11-2 and TRBJ2-3, with 7 nucleotides matching TRBD1. V was clipped by 4 bases and J by 7 bases; unmatched bases: 8. Per the germline V gene, CDR1 is SGHAT and CDR2 is FQNNGV. CDR3 size: 14 residues.

The chain uses TRBV7-2 and TRBJ1-2; 9 nucleotides match TRBD1. After removal of 3 bases from V and 4 bases from J, the junction contained 6 bases not matched to a gene. The CDR3 runs 15 residues. Germline-derived CDR1 and CDR2 are SGHTA and FQGNSA. This chain's CDR3 is CASSLDGTGSYGYTF. As DNA, the CDR3 is TGTGCCAGCAGCTTGGACGGGACAGGGAGCTATGGCTACACCTTC.

A few counts support this clone. The genes are TRBV6-1 and TRBJ2-2; TRBD1 matches at 7 bases. The CDR3 spans 14 residues. V lost 6 bases and J lost 4; bases outside the gene matches: 5. Germline lookup yields CDR1 MNHNS and CDR2 SASEGT. The CDR3, as DNA: TGTGCCAGCAGCCGGGACAGCGGCACCGGGGAGCTGTTTTTT. This gives the protein CASSRDSGTGELFF.

The rearrangement links TRBV28 to TRBJ1-2; no clear D. Trimming removed 3 bases from V and 8 bases from J, with 7 bases in between. CDR1 is MDHEN and CDR2 is SYDVKM in the germline V gene. The CDR3 has 11 residues. The CDR3 coding sequence is TGTGCCAGCAGTTTCCAAGCGGGCTACACCTTC. Its translation: CASSFQAGYTF.

The J gene is TRBJ2-3, the V gene TRBV7-2, with D possibly matching TRBD2 (5 bases). CDR1 is SGHTA, CDR2 FQGNSA, per germline. The CDR3 sequence is 15 residues long. V was trimmed by 5 bases and J by 2 bases, leaving 14 bases between them. The CDR3 loop is CASSPGVTFTDTQYF. The DNA for the CDR3 is TGTGCCAGCAGCCCCGGGGTGACTTTCACAGATACGCAGTATTTT.

The chain is built from TRBV27 and TRBJ1-1, with D unresolved. This CDR3 is 15 amino acids long. Germline lookup yields CDR1 MNHEY and CDR2 SMNVEV (reference sequence). V gave up 0 bases and J gave up 1 base, with 9 bases separating them. The CDR3 bases are TGTGCCAGCAGTTTATCGTTGGAGAGGAACACTGAAGCTTTCTTT. Its protein is CASSLSLERNTEAFF.

This chain joins TRBV19 and TRBJ2-7; 9 nucleotides match TRBD1. Trimming cost V 7 bases and J 6 bases; bases outside gene matches: 7. This CDR3 has 13 residues. Germline loops: CDR1 LNHDA, CDR2 SQIVND (reference sequence). The CDR3 is CASTRDRASEQYF. The CDR3 DNA sequence: TGTGCCAGTACGCGGGACAGGGCGTCCGAGCAGTACTTC.

The table lists this clone with a few counts. The chain recombines TRBV7-8 with TRBJ2-1; D is possibly TRBD2 (5 bases). The CDR3 covers 14 residues. With 3 bases removed from V and 3 bases from J, the gap between germline ends came to 9 bases. CDR1 is SGHVS, CDR2 FQNEAQ, per germline. The CDR3 loop is CASSFTGYYNEQFF. CDR3 DNA sequence: TGTGCCAGCAGCTTTACGGGGTACTACAATGAGCAGTTCTTC.

This chain links TRBV10-3 with TRBJ1-4, with 8 nucleotides matching TRBD1. The J segment lost 2 bases and the V segment lost 6 bases, leaving 2 bases of the junction unmatched. This CDR3 spans 14 amino acids. Germline V gives CDR1 ENHRY, CDR2 SYGVKD. As DNA, the CDR3 is TGTGCCATCAGCGACAGGGGCACTAATGAAAAACTGTTTTTT. Protein sequence: CAISDRGTNEKLFF.

This clone was observed a handful of times. The V gene is TRBV11-3, the J gene TRBJ1-2; TRBD1 aligns across 8 bases. The CDR3 sequence is 13 residues long. The V segment lost 1 base and the J segment 6 bases; nucleotides outside the gene matches: 1. Looked up from germline, CDR1 is SGHNT and CDR2 is YENEEA. The CDR3 protein is CASSLGTGNGYTF. In DNA, the CDR3 is TGTGCCAGCAGCTTAGGGACAGGGAATGGCTACACCTTC.